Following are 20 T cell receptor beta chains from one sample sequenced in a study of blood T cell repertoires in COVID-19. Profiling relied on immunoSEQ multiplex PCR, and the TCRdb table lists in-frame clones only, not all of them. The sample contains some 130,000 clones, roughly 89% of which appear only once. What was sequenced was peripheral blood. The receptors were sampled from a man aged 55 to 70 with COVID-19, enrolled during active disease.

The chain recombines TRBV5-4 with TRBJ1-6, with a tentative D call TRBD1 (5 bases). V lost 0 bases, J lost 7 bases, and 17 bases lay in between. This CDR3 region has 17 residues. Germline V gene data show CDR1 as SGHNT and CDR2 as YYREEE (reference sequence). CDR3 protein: CASSLASWGIGNSPLHF. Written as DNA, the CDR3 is TGTGCCAGCAGCTTGGCCTCCTGGGGCATTGGGAATTCACCCCTCCACTTT. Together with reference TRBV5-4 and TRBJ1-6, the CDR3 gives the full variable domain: ETGVTQSPTHLIKTRGQQVTLRCSSQSGHNTVSWYQQALGQGPQFIFQYYREEENGRGNFPPRFSGLQFPNYSSELNVNALELDDSALYLCASSLASWGIGNSPLHFGNGTRLTVT.

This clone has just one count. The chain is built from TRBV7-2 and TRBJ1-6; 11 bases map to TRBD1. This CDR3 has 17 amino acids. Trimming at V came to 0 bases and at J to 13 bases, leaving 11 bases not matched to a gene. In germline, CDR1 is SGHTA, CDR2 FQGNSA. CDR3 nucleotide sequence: TGTGCCAGCAGCTTAGCGAAAGGACAGGGGGCAGCGGGGCCCCTCCACTTT. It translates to CASSLAKGQGAAGPLHF.

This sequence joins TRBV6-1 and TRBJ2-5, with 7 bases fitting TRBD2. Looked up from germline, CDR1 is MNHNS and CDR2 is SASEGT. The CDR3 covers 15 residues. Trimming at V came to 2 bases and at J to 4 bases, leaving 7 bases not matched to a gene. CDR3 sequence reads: CASSETRGGRETQYF. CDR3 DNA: TGTGCCAGCAGTGAAACCCGGGGAGGGAGAGAGACCCAGTACTTC.

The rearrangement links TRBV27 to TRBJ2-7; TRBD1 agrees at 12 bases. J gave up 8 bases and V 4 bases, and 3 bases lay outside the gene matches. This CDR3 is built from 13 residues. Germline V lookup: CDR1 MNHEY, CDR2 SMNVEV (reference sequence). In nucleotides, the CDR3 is TGTGCCAGCAGTTGGGACAGGGGGCTTCAGCAGTACTTC. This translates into CASSWDRGLQQYF.

The CDR3 loop is CASSYGQNYGYTF. Written as DNA, the CDR3 is TGTGCCAGCAGTTACGGACAAAACTATGGCTACACCTTC. V usage is TRBV11-2 and J usage is TRBJ1-2; possible D gene TRBD1, 5 bases. V dropped 6 bases and J dropped 2 bases, with 10 bases sitting between them. The CDR3 extends over 13 amino acids. From germline, CDR1 is SGHAT and CDR2 FQNNGV.

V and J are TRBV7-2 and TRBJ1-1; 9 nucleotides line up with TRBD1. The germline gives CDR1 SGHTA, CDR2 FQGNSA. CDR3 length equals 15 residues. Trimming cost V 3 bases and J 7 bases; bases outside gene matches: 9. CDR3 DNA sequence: TGTGCCAGCAGCTTCCAGACAGGGGGTTTAGGTGAAGCTTTCTTT. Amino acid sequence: CASSFQTGGLGEAFF. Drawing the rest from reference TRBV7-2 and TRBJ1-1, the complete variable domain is GAGVSQSPSNKVTEKGKDVELRCDPISGHTALYWYRQSLGQGLEFLIYFQGNSAPDKSGLPSDRFSAERTGGSVSTLTIQRTQQEDSAVYLCASSFQTGGLGEAFFGQGTRLTVV.

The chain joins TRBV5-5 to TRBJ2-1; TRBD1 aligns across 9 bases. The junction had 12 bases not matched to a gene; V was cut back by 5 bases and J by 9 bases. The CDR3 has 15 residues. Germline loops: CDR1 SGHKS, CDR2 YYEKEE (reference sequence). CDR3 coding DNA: TGTGCCAGCAGTTCCGCCGGGACAGGGTTCGGTGAGCAGTTCTTC. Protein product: CASSSAGTGFGEQFF.

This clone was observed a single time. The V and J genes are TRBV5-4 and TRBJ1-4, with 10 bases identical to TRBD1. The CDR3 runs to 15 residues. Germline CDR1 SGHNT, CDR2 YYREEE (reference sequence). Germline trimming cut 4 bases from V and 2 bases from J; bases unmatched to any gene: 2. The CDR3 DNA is TGTGCCAGCAGCCAGGGACAGGGGACTAATGAAAAACTGTTTTTT. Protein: CASSQGQGTNEKLFF.

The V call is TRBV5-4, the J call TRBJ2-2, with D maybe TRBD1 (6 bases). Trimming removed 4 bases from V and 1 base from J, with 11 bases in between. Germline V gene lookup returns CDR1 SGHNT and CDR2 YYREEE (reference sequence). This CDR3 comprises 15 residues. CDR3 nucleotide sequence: TGTGCCAGCAGCGCAACAGGGCAGAACACCGGGGAGCTGTTTTTT. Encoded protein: CASSATGQNTGELFF.

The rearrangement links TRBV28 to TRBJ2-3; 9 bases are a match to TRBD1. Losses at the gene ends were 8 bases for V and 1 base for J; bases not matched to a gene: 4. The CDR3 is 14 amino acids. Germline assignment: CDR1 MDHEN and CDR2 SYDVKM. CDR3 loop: CASVRDRGTDTQYF. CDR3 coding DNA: TGTGCCAGCGTTAGGGACAGGGGCACAGATACGCAGTATTTT.

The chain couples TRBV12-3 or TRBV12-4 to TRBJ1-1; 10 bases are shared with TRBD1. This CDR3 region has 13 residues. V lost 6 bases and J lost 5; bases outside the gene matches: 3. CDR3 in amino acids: CASSRTGGTEAFF. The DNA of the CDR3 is TGTGCCAGCAGCCGGACAGGGGGGACTGAAGCTTTCTTT.

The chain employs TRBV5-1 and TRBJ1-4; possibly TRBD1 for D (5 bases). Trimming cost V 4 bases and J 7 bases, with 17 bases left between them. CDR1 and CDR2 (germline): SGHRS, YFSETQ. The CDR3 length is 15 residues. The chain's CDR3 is CASSPLGRGGEKLFF. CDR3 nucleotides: TGCGCCAGCAGCCCCCTGGGGAGGGGAGGTGAAAAACTGTTTTTT.

CDR3 amino acids: CASSQDQGYNTEAFF. CDR3 DNA sequence: TGTGCCAGCAGCCAAGATCAGGGGTACAACACTGAAGCTTTCTTT. This chain connects TRBV3-1 (or the pseudogene TRBV3-2) to TRBJ1-1; D possibly corresponds to TRBD1 (6 bases). There are 15 residues in the CDR3. Trimming stripped 0 bases from V and 2 bases from J, with 10 bases between. The germline V gene has CDR1 LGHDT and CDR2 YNNKEL (reference sequence).

Written as DNA, the CDR3 is TGTGCCACCAGCAGAGATAGACAACTCCTGGGCGAGCAGTACTTC. Its translation: CATSRDRQLLGEQYF. This chain joins TRBV15 and TRBJ2-7; D gene unclear. The CDR3 is 15 amino acids. Germline CDR1 and CDR2: LNHNV and YYDKDF (reference sequence). Trimming took off 0 bases at V and 6 bases at J, with 15 bases between the two ends.

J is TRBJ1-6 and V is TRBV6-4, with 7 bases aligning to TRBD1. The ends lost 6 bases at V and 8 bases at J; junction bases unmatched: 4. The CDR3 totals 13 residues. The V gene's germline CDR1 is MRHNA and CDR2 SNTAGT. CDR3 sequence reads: CASSPTGDSPLHF. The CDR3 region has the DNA TGTGCCAGCAGCCCCACAGGGGATTCACCCCTCCACTTT.

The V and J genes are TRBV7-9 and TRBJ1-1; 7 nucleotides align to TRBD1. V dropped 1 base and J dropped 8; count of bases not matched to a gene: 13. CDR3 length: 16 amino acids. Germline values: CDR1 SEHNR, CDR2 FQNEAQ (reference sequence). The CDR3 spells CASSLGVGGAASEAFF. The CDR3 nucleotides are TGTGCCAGCAGCTTAGGGGTAGGGGGCGCCGCGTCAGAAGCTTTCTTT.

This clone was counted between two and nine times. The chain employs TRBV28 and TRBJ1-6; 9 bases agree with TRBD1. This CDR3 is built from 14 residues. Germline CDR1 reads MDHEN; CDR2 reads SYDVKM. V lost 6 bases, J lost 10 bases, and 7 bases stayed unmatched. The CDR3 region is CASSYGTGKSPLHF. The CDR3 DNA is TGTGCCAGCAGCTACGGGACAGGGAAATCACCCCTCCACTTT.

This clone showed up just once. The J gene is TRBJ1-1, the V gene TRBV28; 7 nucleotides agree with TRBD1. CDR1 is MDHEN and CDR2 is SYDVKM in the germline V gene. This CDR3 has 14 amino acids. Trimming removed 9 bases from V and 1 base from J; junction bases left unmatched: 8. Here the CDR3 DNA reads TGTGCCAGTCCGCCCGGGACAGAGAACACTGAAGCTTTCTTT. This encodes CASPPGTENTEAFF.

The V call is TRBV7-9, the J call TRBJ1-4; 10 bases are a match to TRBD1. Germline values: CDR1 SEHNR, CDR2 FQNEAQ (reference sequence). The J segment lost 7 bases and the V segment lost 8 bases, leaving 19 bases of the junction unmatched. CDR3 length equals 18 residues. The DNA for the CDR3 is TGTGCCAGCGGCTCGGGAACCCGGGACAGGGGTCGGAGTGAAAAACTGTTTTTT. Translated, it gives CASGSGTRDRGRSEKLFF. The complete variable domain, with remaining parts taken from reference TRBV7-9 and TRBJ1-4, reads DTGVSQNPRHKITKRGQNVTFRCDPISEHNRLYWYRQTLGQGPEFLTYFQNEAQLEKSRLLSDRFSAERPKGSFSTLEIQRTEQGDSAMYLCASGSGTRDRGRSEKLFFGSGTQLSVL.

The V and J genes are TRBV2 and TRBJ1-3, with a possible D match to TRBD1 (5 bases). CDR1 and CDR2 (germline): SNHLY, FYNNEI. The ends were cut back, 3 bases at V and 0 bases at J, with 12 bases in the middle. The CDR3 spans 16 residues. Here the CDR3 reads CASSDLGGNSGNTIYF. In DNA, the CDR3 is TGTGCCAGCAGTGACTTGGGGGGAAACTCTGGAAACACCATATATTTT.